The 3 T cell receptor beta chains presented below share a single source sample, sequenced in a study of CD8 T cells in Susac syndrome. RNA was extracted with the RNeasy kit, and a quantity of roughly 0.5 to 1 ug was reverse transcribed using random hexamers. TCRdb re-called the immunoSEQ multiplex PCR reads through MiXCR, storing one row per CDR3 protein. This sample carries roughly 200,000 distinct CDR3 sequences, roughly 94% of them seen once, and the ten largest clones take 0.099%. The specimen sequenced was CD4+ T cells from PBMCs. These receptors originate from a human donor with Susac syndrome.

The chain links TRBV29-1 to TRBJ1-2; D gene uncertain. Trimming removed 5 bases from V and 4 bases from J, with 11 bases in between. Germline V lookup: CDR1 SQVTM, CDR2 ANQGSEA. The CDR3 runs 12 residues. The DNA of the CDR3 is TGCAGCGTTCAAGTCTTTTCCTATGGCTACACCTTC. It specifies CSVQVFSYGYTF.

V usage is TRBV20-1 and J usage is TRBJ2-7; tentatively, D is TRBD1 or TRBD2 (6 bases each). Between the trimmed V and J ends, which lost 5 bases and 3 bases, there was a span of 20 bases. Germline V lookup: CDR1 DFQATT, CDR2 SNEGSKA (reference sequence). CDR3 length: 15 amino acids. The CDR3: CSAPRAGEERYEQYF. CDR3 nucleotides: TGCAGTGCTCCAAGAGCAGGGGAGGAACGCTACGAGCAGTACTTC.

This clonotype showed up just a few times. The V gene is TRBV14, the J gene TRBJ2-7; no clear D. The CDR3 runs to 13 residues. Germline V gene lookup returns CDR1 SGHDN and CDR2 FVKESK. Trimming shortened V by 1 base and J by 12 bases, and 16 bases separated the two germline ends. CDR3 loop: CASSQGGIWHRYF. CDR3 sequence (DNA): TGTGCCAGCAGCCAAGGGGGTATTTGGCATCGGTACTTC.